This is a list of T cell receptor beta chains from one sample in a study of T cell responses to AZD1222 COVID-19 vaccine. Here immunoSEQ multiplex PCR was the method, and the copy in TCRdb shows in-frame clones only, minus some. This sample yields under 70,000 clones, of which around 84% are seen a single time; approximately 21% belongs to the top ten. The starting material was peripheral blood, obtained on day 0 of AZD1222 vaccination. These receptors originate from an adult in good health. Both conserved end residues are part of each CDR3. Each record gives: CDR3 protein, CDR3 DNA, J gene, clone size, D gene, V gene. D genes are given only for firm matches. Only some rows state a clone size, as once, few, many or a class for expanded clones.

CDR3: CASSSDRFDEQFF
DNA: TGTGCCAGCAGTTCCGACAGATTCGATGAGCAGTTCTTC
J: TRBJ2-1
size: -
D: -
V: TRBV12-3/TRBV12-4

CDR3: CASSLFGQINEKLFF
DNA: TGTGCCAGCAGTTTATTTGGACAGATTAATGAAAAACTGTTTTTT
J: TRBJ1-4
size: -
D: -
V: TRBV28

CDR3: CASVVGIAYNSPLHF
DNA: TGTGCCAGCGTCGTAGGGATCGCCTATAATTCACCCCTCCACTTT
J: TRBJ1-6
size: -
D: -
V: TRBV28

CDR3: CASSRSSNQPQHF
DNA: TGTGCCAGCTCACGCAGTAGCAATCAGCCCCAGCATTTT
J: TRBJ1-5
size: -
D: -
V: TRBV18

CDR3: CASSPGLAGPQGSYEQYF
DNA: TGTGCCAGCAGCCCGGGACTAGCGGGGCCACAGGGCTCCTACGAGCAGTACTTC
J: TRBJ2-7
size: -
D: TRBD2
V: TRBV3-1/TRBV3-2

CDR3: CASSQGTSGGEWYEQFF
DNA: TGCGCCAGCAGCCAAGGGACTAGCGGGGGGGAATGGTATGAGCAGTTCTTC
J: TRBJ2-1
size: -
D: TRBD2
V: TRBV4-1

CDR3: CASSPGGGESYGYTF
DNA: TGTGCCAGCAGCCCTGGGGGGGGAGAGAGTTATGGCTACACCTTC
J: TRBJ1-2
size: -
D: -
V: TRBV9

CDR3: CASSLEGAQEAFF
DNA: TGTGCCAGCAGTTTAGAGGGGGCGCAGGAAGCTTTCTTT
J: TRBJ1-1
size: -
D: TRBD1
V: TRBV12-3/TRBV12-4

CDR3: CASSMRLLQGVNFEAFF
DNA: TGTGCCAGTAGTATGAGATTACTACAGGGAGTGAACTTTGAAGCTTTCTTT
J: TRBJ1-1
size: -
D: -
V: TRBV19

CDR3: CASSLGFMTTSYEQYF
DNA: TGTGCCAGCAGCTTAGGTTTTATGACAACCTCCTACGAGCAGTACTTC
J: TRBJ2-7
size: -
D: -
V: TRBV7-8

CDR3: CASSLQGFTGYTF
DNA: TGTGCCAGCAGTTTACAGGGGTTCACGGGCTACACCTTC
J: TRBJ1-2
size: -
D: TRBD1
V: TRBV6-2/TRBV6-3

CDR3: CASSQTGQRNQPQHF
DNA: TGCGCCAGCAGCCAAACAGGACAACGAAATCAGCCCCAGCATTTT
J: TRBJ1-5
size: -
D: -
V: TRBV4-3

CDR3: CASSQAGWGYGYTF
DNA: TGTGCCAGCAGCCAAGCAGGGTGGGGCTATGGCTACACCTTC
J: TRBJ1-2
size: -
D: -
V: TRBV14

CDR3: CASSGGEIFNEKLFF
DNA: TGTGCCAGCAGTGGAGGGGAGATTTTTAATGAAAAACTGTTTTTT
J: TRBJ1-4
size: -
D: -
V: TRBV2

CDR3: CTSSEGNEQFF
DNA: TGCACCAGTAGTGAGGGGAATGAGCAGTTCTTC
J: TRBJ2-1
size: -
D: -
V: TRBV10-1

CDR3: CASSYQGSAEAFF
DNA: TGTGCCAGCAGTTATCAGGGTTCGGCTGAAGCTTTCTTT
J: TRBJ1-1
size: -
D: -
V: TRBV6-2/TRBV6-3

CDR3: CASSQGQGVRAKNIQYF
DNA: TGTGCCAGCAGTCAGGGACAGGGGGTGAGGGCCAAAAACATTCAGTACTTC
J: TRBJ2-4
size: -
D: TRBD1
V: TRBV6-2/TRBV6-3

CDR3: CASSPAGVTYNSPLHF
DNA: TGTGCCAGCAGCCCAGCGGGGGTCACCTATAATTCACCCCTCCACTTT
J: TRBJ1-6
size: few
D: -
V: TRBV28

CDR3: CASRSSGSDEQYF
DNA: TGCGCCAGCAGGTCATCCGGGAGCGACGAGCAGTACTTC
J: TRBJ2-7
size: -
D: -
V: TRBV5-1

CDR3: CASSLIPGDYGYTF
DNA: TGTGCCAGCAGCTTAATTCCAGGGGACTATGGCTACACCTTC
J: TRBJ1-2
size: -
D: -
V: TRBV7-2

CDR3: CASSHRGRAGGVAFF
DNA: TGTGCCAGCAGTCACAGGGGAAGGGCAGGGGGGGTAGCTTTCTTT
J: TRBJ1-1
size: -
D: TRBD1
V: TRBV28

CDR3: CSVHRDRGATEAFF
DNA: TGCAGCGTTCACAGAGACAGGGGTGCCACTGAAGCTTTCTTT
J: TRBJ1-1
size: -
D: TRBD1
V: TRBV29-1

CDR3: CASSSIAVVILNTEAFF
DNA: TGTGCCAGCAGCTCAATCGCGGTGGTGATCTTGAACACTGAAGCTTTCTTT
J: TRBJ1-1
size: -
D: -
V: TRBV28

CDR3: CASSQEDRVFNTIYF
DNA: TGTGCCAGCAGCCAAGAGGACAGGGTTTTTAACACCATATATTTT
J: TRBJ1-3
size: -
D: TRBD1
V: TRBV4-2

CDR3: CASSSWTSGVNEQFF
DNA: TGTGCCAGCAGTTCTTGGACTAGCGGGGTGAATGAGCAGTTCTTC
J: TRBJ2-1
size: -
D: TRBD2
V: TRBV7-9

CDR3: CASSKGRPYEQYF
DNA: TGTGCCAGCAGTAAAGGACGGCCCTACGAGCAGTACTTC
J: TRBJ2-7
size: medium-sized
D: -
V: TRBV11-1

CDR3: CASNSGQGMGEQYF
DNA: TGTGCCAGCAATTCAGGACAGGGTATGGGAGAGCAGTACTTC
J: TRBJ2-7
size: -
D: TRBD1
V: TRBV2

CDR3: CASSIGRASGNTIYF
DNA: TGTGCCAGTAGTATCGGACGGGCCTCTGGAAACACCATATATTTT
J: TRBJ1-3
size: -
D: -
V: TRBV19

CDR3: CASSPRGDSTEAFF
DNA: TGTGCCAGCAGCCCAAGGGGGGATAGCACTGAAGCTTTCTTT
J: TRBJ1-1
size: -
D: -
V: TRBV7-3

CDR3: CASSPQGGYASPLHF
DNA: TGTGCCAGCAGCCCACAGGGGGGATATGCTTCACCCCTCCACTTT
J: TRBJ1-6
size: -
D: TRBD1
V: TRBV7-3

CDR3: CAWSQSFRETQYF
DNA: TGTGCCTGGAGTCAATCTTTCAGGGAGACCCAGTACTTC
J: TRBJ2-5
size: -
D: -
V: TRBV30

CDR3: CASSHWDRGSYEQYF
DNA: TGTGCCAGCAGCCATTGGGACAGGGGGTCCTACGAGCAGTACTTC
J: TRBJ2-7
size: -
D: TRBD1
V: TRBV7-9

CDR3: CASSEKGSGNSPLHF
DNA: TGTGCCAGCAGTGAGAAAGGGTCGGGGAATTCACCCCTCCACTTT
J: TRBJ1-6
size: -
D: -
V: TRBV6-4

CDR3: CASSLSPSYEQYF
DNA: TGTGCCAGCAGTTTGAGTCCCTCCTACGAGCAGTACTTC
J: TRBJ2-7
size: -
D: -
V: TRBV6-2/TRBV6-3

CDR3: CASSAQQRVVAEQFF
DNA: TGCGCCAGCAGCGCACAACAAAGGGTTGTCGCTGAGCAGTTCTTC
J: TRBJ2-1
size: -
D: -
V: TRBV4-3

CDR3: CASSPPGHTYEQYF
DNA: TGTGCCAGCAGCCCCCCGGGACACACCTACGAGCAGTACTTC
J: TRBJ2-7
size: -
D: -
V: TRBV11-2

CDR3: CASSQQPRGVAESYNEQFF
DNA: TGTGCCAGCAGTCAACAGCCAAGGGGGGTAGCGGAATCCTACAATGAGCAGTTCTTC
J: TRBJ2-1
size: -
D: -
V: TRBV6-2/TRBV6-3

CDR3: CASSEGTGHGYTF
DNA: TGTGCCAGCAGCGAAGGGACAGGGCATGGCTACACCTTC
J: TRBJ1-2
size: -
D: TRBD1
V: TRBV3-1/TRBV3-2

CDR3: CASSIKVGSLMNTEAFF
DNA: TGTGCCAGTAGTATAAAGGTGGGCAGCCTAATGAACACTGAAGCTTTCTTT
J: TRBJ1-1
size: -
D: -
V: TRBV19

CDR3: CSSRQGASGSGYTF
DNA: TGCAGCTCGCGGCAGGGGGCATCTGGTTCTGGCTACACCTTC
J: TRBJ1-2
size: -
D: TRBD1
V: TRBV29-1

CDR3: CAWSAQVFSGAFF
DNA: TGTGCCTGGAGTGCCCAGGTTTTTTCGGGAGCTTTCTTT
J: TRBJ1-1
size: -
D: -
V: TRBV30

CDR3: CAITRKPGHEAFF
DNA: TGTGCTATCACCCGCAAGCCGGGACATGAAGCTTTCTTT
J: TRBJ1-1
size: -
D: -
V: TRBV21-1

CDR3: CASSYAPGLAQFF
DNA: TGTGCCAGCAGTTACGCCCCGGGGTTAGCGCAGTTCTTC
J: TRBJ2-1
size: -
D: -
V: TRBV6-5

CDR3: CAWSEAGHTEAFF
DNA: TGTGCCTGGAGCGAGGCGGGCCACACTGAAGCTTTCTTT
J: TRBJ1-1
size: few
D: -
V: TRBV30

CDR3: CASSPTGLSSYEQYF
DNA: TGTGCCAGCAGCCCGACAGGTCTAAGCTCCTACGAGCAGTACTTC
J: TRBJ2-7
size: once
D: -
V: TRBV6-5

CDR3: CASSLGPPQPQHF
DNA: TGTGCCAGCAGTTTAGGGCCGCCTCAGCCCCAGCATTTT
J: TRBJ1-5
size: -
D: -
V: TRBV12-3/TRBV12-4

CDR3: CASSYGQPSTDTQYF
DNA: TGCGCCAGCAGCTACGGACAGCCTAGCACAGATACGCAGTATTTT
J: TRBJ2-3
size: -
D: -
V: TRBV5-1

CDR3: CASSIGQYSGNTIYF
DNA: TGTGCCAGTAGTATAGGACAGTACTCTGGAAACACCATATATTTT
J: TRBJ1-3
size: -
D: -
V: TRBV19

CDR3: CASSVGQGLANTDTQYF
DNA: TGTGCCAGCAGCGTGGGACAGGGCCTAGCTAACACAGATACGCAGTATTTT
J: TRBJ2-3
size: -
D: TRBD1
V: TRBV9

CDR3: CASSPRTGIAYGYTF
DNA: TGTGCCAGCAGCCCTCGGACAGGGATTGCCTATGGCTACACCTTC
J: TRBJ1-2
size: -
D: TRBD1
V: TRBV7-9

CDR3: CASSPSTGGGTEAFF
DNA: TGTGCCAGCAGCCCTTCCACAGGGGGGGGGACTGAAGCTTTCTTT
J: TRBJ1-1
size: -
D: TRBD1
V: TRBV7-9

CDR3: CATSSNRKGPYEQYF
DNA: TGTGCCACCAGCAGCAACAGGAAAGGGCCCTACGAGCAGTACTTC
J: TRBJ2-7
size: few
D: -
V: TRBV15